This is a list of T cell receptor beta chains from one sample in a study of T cell responses to AZD1222 COVID-19 vaccine. The protocol was immunoSEQ multiplex PCR, while the TCRdb copy is restricted to in-frame clones and leaves out a portion. The sample has 180,000 or so clones, around nine tenths seen once. The sequenced sample was peripheral blood, obtained on day 0 of AZD1222 vaccination. All receptors derive from an adult in good health. Both conserved end residues are part of each CDR3. The D gene is left open where the match is weak.

>TRBJ2-1|TRBD2|TRBV7-9
CASSYRPLAGSNEQFF
>TRBJ1-1|-|TRBV27
CASSLSRSTEAFF
>TRBJ2-2|-|TRBV9
CASSVGGWTGELFF
>TRBJ1-5|-|TRBV5-6
CASSPDAGQPQHF
>TRBJ2-2|-|TRBV7-3
CASSPGIGELFF
>TRBJ1-1|-|TRBV30
CAGRDTEAFF
>TRBJ1-6|-|TRBV7-2
CASSLVPPGGYNSPLHF
>TRBJ1-2|-|TRBV10-3
CAISELEGVGGYTF
>TRBJ2-7|TRBD1|TRBV28
CASSSNPGQVRYEQYF
>TRBJ2-7|TRBD1|TRBV19
CATLIPGQGAHEQYF
>TRBJ2-3|TRBD2|TRBV30
CAWSGRGGTDTQYF
>TRBJ2-1|TRBD1|TRBV5-1
CASSLTGGRVYNEQFF
>TRBJ2-7|TRBD2|TRBV14
CASSHRMGLGPSYEQYF
>TRBJ2-7|TRBD1|TRBV7-6
CASSLGTGSYEQYF
>TRBJ2-7|-|TRBV11-2
CASSLEAGFSYEQYF
>TRBJ2-2|-|TRBV14
CASSQVNRAGELFF
>TRBJ1-1|TRBD1|TRBV13
CASSWRGTGTEAFF
>TRBJ1-2|TRBD1|TRBV7-3
CASSLRGQDDYGYTF
>TRBJ2-2|-|TRBV7-9
CASSLGQANTGELFF
>TRBJ2-3|TRBD2|TRBV5-1
CASSLMGLAGGSTDTQYF
>TRBJ1-6|-|TRBV5-5
CASSGIQYDSPLHF
>TRBJ2-5|-|TRBV3-1/TRBV3-2
CASSQEGGPQETQYF
>TRBJ2-7|-|TRBV20-1
CSARQAYEQYF
>TRBJ1-6|-|TRBV21-1
CASSKGQLQEFYNSPLHF
>TRBJ1-2|TRBD1|TRBV29-1
CSVTWGQGRINYGYTF
>TRBJ1-2|-|TRBV2
CASSVGYGYTF
>TRBJ1-1|-|TRBV27
CASSFTVNTEAFF
>TRBJ2-3|TRBD1|TRBV30
CAWSLWTGGVTDTQYF
>TRBJ2-7|TRBD1|TRBV6-5
CASSHRQGWTYEQYF
>TRBJ1-1|-|TRBV6-5
CASYEGSRAFF
>TRBJ2-3|-|TRBV5-4
CASRRGGTADTQYF
>TRBJ2-7|TRBD1|TRBV5-6
CASSLNGQGYYEQYF
>TRBJ2-7|TRBD1|TRBV6-5
CASSYVGTGDYEQYF